This T cell receptor (beta chain) was recorded in a study of patients and donors after allogeneic stem cell transplantation. In TCRdb, the RT-PCR reads were re-called with MiXCR into one record per CDR3 protein. The sample lists 1,500 to 2,000 distinct CDR3 sequences; 1.7% were seen once. The CDR3 loop spans 13 amino acids. The V segment lost 7 bases and the J segment 3 bases; nucleotides outside the gene matches: 7. CDR1 and CDR2 (germline): SQVTM, ANQGSEA. This clonotype was detected only a few times. This clonotype originated in a human donor who was either an allogeneic HSCT recipient or a stem cell or donor lymphocyte infusion donor (not recorded which). It is not recorded whose cells these are; they may come from a transplant donor. The source material was blood, either unsorted or a sorted T cell fraction (not recorded which). The rearrangement uses TRBV29-1 and TRBJ2-7; TRBD1 aligns across 9 bases. The chain's CDR3 is CSATLDRGYEQYF. The CDR3 coding sequence is TGCAGCGCCACCCTGGACAGGGGCTACGAGCAGTACTTC.